The following is a T cell receptor (beta chain) sequence with its context. This sample is part of a study of cytomegalovirus exposure and HLA in healthy donors. The PCR had 60 Vbeta and 13 Jbeta primers. Data came from immunoSEQ multiplex PCR; TCRdb stores just in-frame clones and leaves some out. Counted here are 90,000 or so clones, about 67% occurring once; the ten biggest clones make up more than 15%. The V end was cut by 5 bases, the J end by 8 bases, with 7 bases between. Per germline, CDR1 SGHTA and CDR2 FQGNSA. The CDR3 spans 11 residues. The rearrangement joins TRBV7-2 to TRBJ2-1; D ambiguous. The receptor comes from a woman younger than 35 in good health and CMV-seropositive. Sequencing was carried out using PBMCs. DNA of the CDR3: TGTGCCAGCAGCCTTATCTATGAGCAGTTCTTC. This encodes CASSLIYEQFF. The variable domain in full, completed from reference TRBV7-2 and TRBJ2-1, reads GAGVSQSPSNKVTEKGKDVELRCDPISGHTALYWYRQSLGQGLEFLIYFQGNSAPDKSGLPSDRFSAERTGGSVSTLTIQRTQQEDSAVYLCASSLIYEQFFGPGTRLTVL.